These 17 T cell receptor beta chains came from one sample sequenced in a study of cytomegalovirus exposure and HLA in healthy donors. Researchers ran the PCR with 60 Vbeta and 13 Jbeta primers. Generated by immunoSEQ multiplex PCR, the TCRdb table keeps only in-frame clones and is missing some. Of roughly 120,000 clones listed, around 83% are singletons. The specimen was PBMCs. The receptors come from a man aged 25-45 years in good health and CMV-seropositive.

Regarding this clone: One junction end disagrees with the germline gene, perhaps due to a read error. The CDR3 loop reads CASGGGLAGQEAQYF. The CDR3 DNA follows: TGTGCCAGCGGGGGCGGACTAGCGGGTCAAGAGGCCCAGTACTTC. The V and J genes are TRBV6-5 and TRBJ2-5, with TRBD2 matching over 11 bases. The CDR3 is 15 amino acids. Germline loops: CDR1 MNHEY, CDR2 SVGAGI.

The J gene is TRBJ2-3, the V gene TRBV7-9; the match to TRBD1 covers 7 bases. Germline V gene lookup returns CDR1 SEHNR and CDR2 FQNEAQ (reference sequence). This CDR3 contains 15 residues. The V gene end was trimmed by 3 bases and the J gene end by 4 bases; junction bases not matched to a gene: 7. DNA for the CDR3: TGTGCCAGCAGCTTGGGACAGCTTGGGGCAGATACGCAGTATTTT. This encodes CASSLGQLGADTQYF.

V and J are TRBV5-1 and TRBJ1-1, with 7 nucleotides matching TRBD1. V was pared by 4 bases and J by 0 bases, with 3 bases of the junction left unmatched. The CDR3 runs to 14 residues. Germline V gene lookup returns CDR1 SGHRS and CDR2 YFSETQ. CDR3 nucleotides: TGCGCCAGCAGCCCGACAGGGCTGAACACTGAAGCTTTCTTT. Its protein is CASSPTGLNTEAFF.

This clone was seen only once. At one of its ends the junction is not consistent with the germline gene, which may arise from a read error. CDR3 sequence: CASSVEPGSGNAIYF. The CDR3 DNA follows: TGTGCCAGCAGCGTAGAGCCGGGTTCTGGAAACGCCATATATTTT. V usage is TRBV9 and J usage is TRBJ1-3; D gene ambiguous. The CDR3 length is 15 residues. Germline lookup yields CDR1 SGDLS and CDR2 YYNGEE.

This clone was found once. Other DNA variants within this sample encode the same CDR3. V and J are TRBV28 and TRBJ1-1; 7 bases are shared with TRBD1. Germline V gene sequence: CDR1 MDHEN, CDR2 SYDVKM. This CDR3 has 19 amino acids. With 1 base clipped from V and 1 base from J, the junction kept 15 bases outside the gene matches. This CDR3 is CASSLLAKWPGGENTEAFF. The CDR3 DNA sequence: TGTGCCAGCAGTTTATTGGCCAAATGGCCAGGGGGAGAGAACACTGAAGCTTTCTTT.

This chain links TRBV28 with TRBJ2-1; tentative D call: TRBD1 (6 bases). The CDR3 covers 15 residues. Germline CDR1 MDHEN, CDR2 SYDVKM. The V gene lost 4 bases and the J gene lost 4 bases, with 14 bases spanning the gap. The CDR3 DNA sequence: TGTGCCAGCAGTTCCTTGCAGGGGCGGTACAATGAGCAGTTCTTC. It is translated as CASSSLQGRYNEQFF.

The chain has TRBV4-1 and TRBJ1-6, with D perhaps TRBD1 (5 bases). The CDR3 extends over 16 amino acids. Trimming pared 4 bases from V and 10 bases from J, leaving 20 bases between. Looked up from germline, CDR1 is MGHRA and CDR2 is YSYEKL. CDR3 in DNA: TGCGCCAGCAGCCGCTTAGGGGAGGGGCGTTGGTCACCCCTCCACTTT. Residues: CASSRLGEGRWSPLHF.

This clone was picked up a small number of times. The gene calls are TRBV7-9 and TRBJ2-7; possibly TRBD1 for D (7 bases). CDR1 SEHNR and CDR2 FQNEAQ come from the germline V gene (reference sequence). This CDR3 contains 14 residues. CDR3 region: CSSSSRDSNYEQYV. DNA of the CDR3: TGTTCCAGCAGCTCGCGGGACAGCAACTACGAGCAGTACGTC.

The chain joins TRBV6-5 to TRBJ2-5; 7 bases map to TRBD2. V lost 6 bases and J lost 9; bases outside the gene matches: 13. Germline V gives CDR1 MNHEY, CDR2 SVGAGI. The CDR3 runs 14 residues. CDR3 bases: TGTGCCAGCAGGAAGTCCCCGTGGAGCGGGGCCCAGTACTTC. Translation gives CASRKSPWSGAQYF.

The chain recombines TRBV30 with TRBJ2-1; D gene unclear. The CDR3 is 12 amino acids. Germline CDR1 and CDR2: GTSNPN and SVGIG (reference sequence). The V end was cut by 5 bases, the J end by 1 base, with 6 bases between. CDR3 residues: CAWDTSYNEQFF. For the CDR3, the DNA is TGTGCCTGGGACACGTCCTACAATGAGCAGTTCTTC.

This clone occurred once. The chain is built from TRBV2 and TRBJ1-4; D ambiguous. V lost 7 bases and J 4 bases, leaving 16 bases between the germline ends. CDR3 size: 15 residues. Looked up from germline, CDR1 is SNHLY and CDR2 is FYNNEI. Here the CDR3 DNA reads TGTGCCAGCAAGCCCACCGAACAGTTTAATGAAAAACTGTTTTTT. Protein product: CASKPTEQFNEKLFF.

The genes are TRBV19 and TRBJ2-3; TRBD1 aligns across 8 bases. The CDR3 loop spans 15 amino acids. V lost 9 bases to trimming and J lost 0 bases; unmatched junction nucleotides: 8. Germline CDR1 reads LNHDA; CDR2 reads SQIVND (reference sequence). CDR3 amino acids: CASHADRASTDTQYF. CDR3 coding DNA: TGTGCCAGCCATGCGGACAGGGCTAGCACAGATACGCAGTATTTT.

The chain recombines TRBV2 with TRBJ2-7, with D unresolved. From germline, CDR1 is SNHLY and CDR2 FYNNEI. V was cut by 6 bases and J by 0 bases, with 12 bases left in between. CDR3 length equals 14 residues. CDR3: CASREQRYSYEQYF. The CDR3 bases are TGTGCCAGCAGGGAACAGCGATACTCCTACGAGCAGTACTTC. Full variable domain (rest looked up from reference TRBV2 and TRBJ2-7): EPEVTQTPSHQVTQMGQEVILRCVPISNHLYFYWYRQILGQKVEFLVSFYNNEISEKSEIFDDQFSVERPDGSNFTLKIRSTKLEDSAMYFCASREQRYSYEQYFGPGTRLTVT.

V is TRBV2 and J is TRBJ1-1, with 9 bases fitting TRBD1. Germline V gives CDR1 SNHLY, CDR2 FYNNEI. The CDR3 length is 14 residues. With 4 bases clipped from V and 3 bases from J, the junction kept 3 bases outside the gene matches. This CDR3 reads CASSVWTGDTEAFF. CDR3 bases: TGTGCCAGCAGTGTGTGGACAGGGGACACTGAAGCTTTCTTT.

The chain recombines TRBV6-6 with TRBJ1-1, with D uncertain. This CDR3 spans 16 amino acids. Trimming took 5 bases from V and 1 from J, leaving 17 bases between them. Germline V lookup: CDR1 MNHNY, CDR2 SVGAGI (reference sequence). CDR3 coding DNA: TGTGCCAGCAGTCCCCCCCTAAGATGGGCGAACACTGAAGCTTTCTTT. It is translated as CASSPPLRWANTEAFF.

The chain has TRBV4-2 and TRBJ2-5, with TRBD2 as a possible D gene (5 bases). Germline V gene data show CDR1 as LGHNA and CDR2 as YNFKEQ. The CDR3 is 14 amino acids. Trimming removed 0 bases at V and 5 bases at J, with 10 bases between. This CDR3 reads CASSQDRGFETQYF. The CDR3 nucleotides are TGTGCCAGCAGCCAAGATCGGGGTTTCGAGACCCAGTACTTC.

The J gene is TRBJ2-2, the V gene TRBV6-6; D gene uncertain. The CDR3 is 13 amino acids. Germline CDR1 reads MNHNY; CDR2 reads SVGAGI (reference sequence). The CDR3 DNA reads as TGTGCAGTGAGATCTTCGAACACCGGGGAGCTGTTTTTT. Its protein product is CAVRSSNTGELFF.